This T cell receptor (beta chain) was recorded in a study of blood T cell repertoires in COVID-19 (TCRdb year 2020). Turning to the overall study: The collaborator samples originated in the United States, Italy and Spain and spanned the acute and convalescent phases of COVID-19. The material from the prospective study consisted of cDNA or gDNA derived from T cells, B-cell-depleted T cells, or PBMCs. Deeply sampled blood TCRbeta repertoires from subjects exposed to, actively infected with, or recovered from COVID-19 were included in the dataset. The repertoires were released in a freely available public database meant as a resource for research on the immune response to SARS-CoV-2. Samples came from the ongoing ImmuneRACE study (first 160 participants) plus 1,254 subjects from 6 global collaborators. Sample metadata almost always included a de-identified subject ID, COVID-19 status, age in years and sex. HLA class I and class II types, where available, came from metadata supplied by the sample provider rather than from assay-based typing.

Broad study findings and their caveats: The amount of clinical and demographic metadata varied by source and participant and was provided uncurated.

For this clone: It has no known antigen specificity. Base qualities are missing; no much larger clone stands one base away.

The immunoSEQ Assay, a bias-controlled multiplex PCR, was used to amplify TCRbeta CDR3 regions from genomic DNA. The published analysis was carried out like this. The number of nucleated cells in each sample was estimated by amplification of reference gene primers within the assay. To quantify the absolute abundance of each unique TCRbeta CDR3 rearrangement, sequence reads were collapsed and filtered. Productive Simpson clonality was computed per sample as the square root of Simpson's diversity index over productive rearrangements. The table was pulled from immuneACCESS by TCRdb, which kept in-frame rearrangements only. Such tables lose some clones; where checked, under half of the loss comes from unresolved V genes, and the rest has no known cause. V and J calls and clone size are given by that table; D and trimming were obtained from the DNA. The sample has 200,000 to 300,000 clones on record, 84% of them singletons. Jointly, the top ten make up about 4% of the sample.

Whole blood was collected in K2EDTA tubes by collaborating institutions according to the institutions' own protocols. For TCRbeta analysis, collaborators shipped samples in one of three forms: frozen whole blood, isolated PBMCs, or DNA extracted from either of those sample types. Between the V and J ends, shortened by 5 bases and 0 bases respectively, the junction contains 10 bases. Per the germline V gene, MNHEY is the CDR1 and SVGAGI is the CDR2. The CDR3 runs 15 residues from the cysteine to the phenylalanine. Only the CDR3 part of the read is kept: 45 bases, read in frame from the first base. The sample was peripheral blood. The chain is encoded by TRBV6-5 joined to TRBJ1-4; the D gene assignment is ambiguous. This receptor was taken from a man aged 45-60 years with acute or convalescent COVID-19. The CDR3: CASSPQRSTNEKLFF. The base sequence is TGTGCCAGCAGTCCACAGAGATCAACTAATGAAAAACTGTTTTTT.